This note documents a single T cell receptor beta chain sequence. V shed 3 bases, J shed 2 bases, and the junction held 9 bases outside the gene matches. The CDR3 has 16 residues. Germline V CDR1 and CDR2: PRHDT, FYEKMQ (reference sequence). The source of the sample is a study of blood T cell repertoires in COVID-19. The assay was immunoSEQ multiplex PCR, and TCRdb's table has in-frame clones only and misses some. Among about 150,000 clones listed, 80% were seen once. The chain carries TRBV13 and TRBJ2-5, with 7 bases identical to TRBD2. The receptor's source is a man aged 55 to 70 with acute or convalescent COVID-19. What was sequenced was peripheral blood. This CDR3 is CASSFNAGELQETQYF. CDR3 sequence (DNA): TGTGCCAGCAGCTTTAACGCGGGGGAGCTTCAAGAGACCCAGTACTTC.